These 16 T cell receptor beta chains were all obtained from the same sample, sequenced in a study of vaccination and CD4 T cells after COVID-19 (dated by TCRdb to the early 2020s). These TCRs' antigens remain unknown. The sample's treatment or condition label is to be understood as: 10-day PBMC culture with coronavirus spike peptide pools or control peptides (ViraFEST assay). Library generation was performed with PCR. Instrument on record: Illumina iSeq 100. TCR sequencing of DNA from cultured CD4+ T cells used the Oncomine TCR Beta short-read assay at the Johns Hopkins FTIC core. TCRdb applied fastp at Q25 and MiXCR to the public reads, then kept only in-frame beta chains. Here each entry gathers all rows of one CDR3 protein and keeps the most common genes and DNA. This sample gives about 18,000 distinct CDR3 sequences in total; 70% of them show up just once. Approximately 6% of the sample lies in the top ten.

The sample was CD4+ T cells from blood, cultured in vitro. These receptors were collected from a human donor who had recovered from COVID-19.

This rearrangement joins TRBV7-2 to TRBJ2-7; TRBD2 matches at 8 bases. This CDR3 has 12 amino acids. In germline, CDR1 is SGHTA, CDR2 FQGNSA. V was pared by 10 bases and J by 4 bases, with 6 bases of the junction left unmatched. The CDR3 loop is CATTLAAYEQYF. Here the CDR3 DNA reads TGTGCCACCACACTAGCGGCTTACGAGCAGTACTTC.

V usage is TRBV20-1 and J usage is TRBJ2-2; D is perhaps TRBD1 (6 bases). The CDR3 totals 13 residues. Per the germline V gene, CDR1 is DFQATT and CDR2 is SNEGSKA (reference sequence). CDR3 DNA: TGCAGCGGGACAAGAGCGAACACCGGGGAGCTGTTTTTT. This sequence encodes CSGTRANTGELFF.

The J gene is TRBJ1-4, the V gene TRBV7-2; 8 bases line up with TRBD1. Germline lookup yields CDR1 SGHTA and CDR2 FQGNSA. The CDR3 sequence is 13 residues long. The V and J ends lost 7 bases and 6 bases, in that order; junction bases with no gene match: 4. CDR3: CASTSTGDEKLFF. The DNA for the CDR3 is TGTGCCAGCACCTCGACAGGGGATGAAAAACTGTTTTTT.

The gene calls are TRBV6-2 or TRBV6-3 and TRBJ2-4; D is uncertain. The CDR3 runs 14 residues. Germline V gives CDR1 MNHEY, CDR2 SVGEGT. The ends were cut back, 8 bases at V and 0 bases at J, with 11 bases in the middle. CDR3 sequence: CASVGSAAKNIQYF. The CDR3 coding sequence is TGTGCCAGCGTAGGTTCGGCAGCCAAAAACATTCAGTACTTC.

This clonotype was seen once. The CDR3 DNA sequence: TGTGCCAGCAGCTTAGGGTCCGGAGGGGGCCCTTACGAGCAGTACTTC. It translates to CASSLGSGGGPYEQYF. This chain uses TRBV7-9 with TRBJ2-7; D possibly corresponds to TRBD1 (7 bases). Germline assignment: CDR1 SEHNR and CDR2 FQNEAQ (reference sequence). The CDR3 is made up of 16 amino acids. Trimming removed 1 base at V and 4 bases at J, with 17 bases between.

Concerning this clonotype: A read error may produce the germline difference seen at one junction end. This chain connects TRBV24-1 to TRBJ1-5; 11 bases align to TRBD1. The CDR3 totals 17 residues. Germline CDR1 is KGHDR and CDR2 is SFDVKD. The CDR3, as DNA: TGCGCCACCAGTGACGGGGACAGGGGGGTTCGCAATCAGCCCCAGCATTTT. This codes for CATSDGDRGVRNQPQHF.

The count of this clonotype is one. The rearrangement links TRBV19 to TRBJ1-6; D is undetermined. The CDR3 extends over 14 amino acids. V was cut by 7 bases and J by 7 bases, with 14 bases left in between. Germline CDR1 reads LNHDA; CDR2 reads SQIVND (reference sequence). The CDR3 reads CASTSELSNSPLHF. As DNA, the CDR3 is TGTGCCAGTACCTCGGAGTTATCAAATTCACCCCTCCACTTT.

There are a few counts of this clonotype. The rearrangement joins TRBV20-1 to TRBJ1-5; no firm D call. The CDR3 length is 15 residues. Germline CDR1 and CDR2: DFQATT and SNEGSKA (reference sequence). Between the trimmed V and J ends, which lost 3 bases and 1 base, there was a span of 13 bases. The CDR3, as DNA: TGCAGTGCTAGCGCTCAACGAGGGAGCAATCAGCCCCAGCATTTT. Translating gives CSASAQRGSNQPQHF.

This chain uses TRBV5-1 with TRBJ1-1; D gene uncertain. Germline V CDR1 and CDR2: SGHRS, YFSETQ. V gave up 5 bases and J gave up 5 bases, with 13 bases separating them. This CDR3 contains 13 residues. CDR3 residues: CASRISGMTEAFF. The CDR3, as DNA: TGCGCCAGCAGAATCTCTGGAATGACTGAAGCTTTCTTT.

The CDR3 sequence is CASSRDRASPLHF. CDR3 sequence (DNA): TGTGCCAGCAGCCGGGACAGGGCATCACCCCTCCACTTT. The gene calls are TRBV6-2 or TRBV6-3 and TRBJ1-6; 9 bases line up with TRBD1. V dropped 6 bases and J dropped 10; count of bases not matched to a gene: 4. This CDR3 is 13 amino acids long. Germline CDR1 reads MNHEY; CDR2 reads SVGEGT.

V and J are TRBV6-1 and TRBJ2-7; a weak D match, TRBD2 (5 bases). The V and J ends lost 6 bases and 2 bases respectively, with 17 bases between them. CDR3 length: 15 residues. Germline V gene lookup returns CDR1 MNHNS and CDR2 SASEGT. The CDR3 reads CASSSPRGPTYEQYF. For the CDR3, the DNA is TGTGCCAGCAGCTCCCCCCGAGGGCCTACCTACGAGCAGTACTTC.

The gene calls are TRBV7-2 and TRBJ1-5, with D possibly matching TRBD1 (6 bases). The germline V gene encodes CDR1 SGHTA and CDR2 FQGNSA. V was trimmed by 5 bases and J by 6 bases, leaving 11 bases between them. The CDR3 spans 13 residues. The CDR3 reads CASSRDTSQPQHF. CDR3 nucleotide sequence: TGTGCCAGCAGCCGGGACACCTCTCAGCCCCAGCATTTT.

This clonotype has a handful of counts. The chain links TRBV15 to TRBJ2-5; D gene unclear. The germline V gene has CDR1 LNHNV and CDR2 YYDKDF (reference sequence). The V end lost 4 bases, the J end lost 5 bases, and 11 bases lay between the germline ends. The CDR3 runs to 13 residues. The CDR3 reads CATSTYLGETQYF. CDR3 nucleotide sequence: TGTGCCACCAGCACCTACCTCGGGGAGACCCAGTACTTC.

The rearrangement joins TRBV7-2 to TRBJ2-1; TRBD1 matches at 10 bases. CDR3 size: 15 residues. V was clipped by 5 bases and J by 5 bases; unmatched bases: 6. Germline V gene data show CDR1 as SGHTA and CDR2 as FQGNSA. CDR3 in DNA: TGTGCCAGCAGCCGGGACAGGGGAAGGGACAATGAGCAGTTCTTC. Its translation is CASSRDRGRDNEQFF.

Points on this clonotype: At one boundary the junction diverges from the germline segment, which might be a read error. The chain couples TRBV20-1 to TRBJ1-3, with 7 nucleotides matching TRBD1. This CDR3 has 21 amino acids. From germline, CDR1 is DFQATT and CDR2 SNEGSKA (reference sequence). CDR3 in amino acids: CGARTDFGGGGRRHSGNTIYF. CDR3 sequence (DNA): TGCGGTGCTAGGACAGATTTTGGTGGAGGGGGCAGAAGGCATTCTGGAAACACCATATATTTT.

The CDR3 protein is CASSHHLSQGDYGYTF. In DNA, the CDR3 is TGTGCCAGCAGCCACCACCTCAGCCAGGGAGACTATGGCTACACCTTC. The V and J genes are TRBV11-2 and TRBJ1-2, with TRBD1 as a possible D gene (5 bases). Germline V lookup: CDR1 SGHAT, CDR2 FQNNGV. Trimming removed 5 bases from V and 3 bases from J, with 19 bases in between. The CDR3 runs to 16 residues.